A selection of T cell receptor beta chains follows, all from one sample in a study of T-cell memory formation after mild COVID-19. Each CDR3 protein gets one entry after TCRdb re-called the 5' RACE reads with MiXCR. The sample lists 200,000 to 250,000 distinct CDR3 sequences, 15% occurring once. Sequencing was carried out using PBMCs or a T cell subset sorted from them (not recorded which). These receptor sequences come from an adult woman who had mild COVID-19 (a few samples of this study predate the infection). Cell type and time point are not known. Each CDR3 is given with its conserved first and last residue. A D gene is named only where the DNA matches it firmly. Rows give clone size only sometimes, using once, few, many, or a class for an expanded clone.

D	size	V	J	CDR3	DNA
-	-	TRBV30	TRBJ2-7	CAWSVGTWTYEQYF	TGTGCCTGGAGTGTGGGGACGTGGACCTACGAGCAGTACTTC
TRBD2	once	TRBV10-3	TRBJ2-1	CAIRDKGLAGSNEQFF	TGTGCCATCAGGGATAAAGGCCTAGCGGGAAGCAATGAGCAGTTCTTC
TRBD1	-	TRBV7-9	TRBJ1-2	CASSFGDRAHGYTF	TGTGCCAGCAGCTTCGGGGACAGGGCTCATGGCTACACCTTC
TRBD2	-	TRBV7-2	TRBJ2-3	CASSLRGGTPDTQYF	TGTGCCAGCAGCTTAAGGGGAGGGACCCCAGATACGCAGTATTTT
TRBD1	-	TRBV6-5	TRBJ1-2	CASRGGQGASYGYTF	TGTGCCAGCAGGGGGGGACAGGGAGCGTCCTATGGCTACACCTTC
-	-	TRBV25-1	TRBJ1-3	CASSENFFSGNTIYF	TGTGCCAGCAGTGAAAATTTCTTCTCTGGAAACACCATATATTTT
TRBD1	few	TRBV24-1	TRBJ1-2	CATSAGSGQLNYGYTF	TGTGCCACCAGTGCGGGCTCGGGACAGCTCAACTATGGCTACACCTTC
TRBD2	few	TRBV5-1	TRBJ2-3	CASASSGGSTDTQYF	TGCGCCAGCGCGAGCAGCGGGGGGAGCACAGATACGCAGTATTTT
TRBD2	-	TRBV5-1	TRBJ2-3	CASSPLAGGPADTQYF	TGCGCCAGCAGCCCACTGGCGGGGGGGCCCGCAGATACGCAGTATTTT
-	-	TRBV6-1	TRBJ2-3	CASRRRDTTVRDTQYF	TGTGCCAGCAGGCGCCGGGACACAACTGTACGGGATACGCAGTATTTT
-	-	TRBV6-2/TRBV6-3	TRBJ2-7	CASSYSGVLRNEQYF	TGTGCCAGCAGTTACTCGGGGGTGTTGAGGAACGAGCAGTACTTC
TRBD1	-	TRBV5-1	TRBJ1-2	CASSLDPGQGAYGYTF	TGCGCCAGCAGCTTAGATCCGGGACAGGGGGCCTATGGCTACACCTTC
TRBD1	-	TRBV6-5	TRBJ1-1	CASSYRQGATEAFF	TGTGCCAGCAGTTACCGACAGGGAGCCACTGAAGCTTTCTTT
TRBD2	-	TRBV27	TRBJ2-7	CASSLSQAGGPYEQYF	TGTGCCAGCAGTTTATCCCAAGCGGGAGGGCCCTACGAGCAGTACTTC
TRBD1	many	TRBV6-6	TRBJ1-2	CASTSGGAGNYGYTF	TGTGCCAGCACTTCAGGGGGCGCGGGTAACTATGGCTACACCTTC
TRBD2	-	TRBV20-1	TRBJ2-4	CSARTSGNPAAKNIQYF	TGCAGTGCTAGGACTAGCGGGAATCCCGCGGCCAAAAACATTCAGTACTTC
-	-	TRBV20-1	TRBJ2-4	CSAGPGQTKNIQYF	TGCAGTGCTGGACCCGGGCAGACCAAAAACATTCAGTACTTC
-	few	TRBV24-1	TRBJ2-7	CAVRRGIGEQYF	TGTGCCGTAAGAAGGGGAATCGGCGAGCAGTACTTC
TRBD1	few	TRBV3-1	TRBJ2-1	CASSQYTGTGLFF	TGTGCCAGCAGCCAGTATACCGGGACAGGGCTGTTCTTC
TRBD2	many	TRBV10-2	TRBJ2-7	CASRSTSGGDEQYF	TGCGCCAGCAGATCGACTAGCGGGGGCGACGAGCAGTACTTC
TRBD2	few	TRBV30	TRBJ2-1	CAWKGTSYLSYNEQFF	TGTGCCTGGAAAGGGACTAGCTACCTCTCCTACAATGAGCAGTTCTTC
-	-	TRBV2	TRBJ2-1	CASSVEANEQFF	TGTGCCAGCAGTGTTGAGGCCAATGAGCAGTTCTTC
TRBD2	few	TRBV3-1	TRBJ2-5	CASTRAGGYETQYF	TGTGCCAGCACGCGAGCGGGAGGTTATGAGACCCAGTACTTC
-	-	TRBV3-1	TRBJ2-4	CASSERSAKNIQYF	TGTGCCAGCAGCGAGCGGTCCGCCAAAAACATTCAGTACTTC
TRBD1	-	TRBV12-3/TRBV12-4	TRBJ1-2	CASSSDRPYGYTF	TGTGCCAGCAGTTCGGACAGGCCCTATGGCTACACCTTC
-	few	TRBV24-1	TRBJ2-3	CATSDTLASDTQYF	TGTGCCACCAGTGATACGCTAGCTTCAGATACGCAGTATTTT
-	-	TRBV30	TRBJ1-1	CAWRRTVVTEAFF	TGTGCCTGGCGCAGGACGGTCGTGACTGAAGCTTTCTTT
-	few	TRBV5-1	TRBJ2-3	CASFFGSTDTQYF	TGCGCCAGCTTCTTCGGAAGCACAGATACGCAGTATTTT
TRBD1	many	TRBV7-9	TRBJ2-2	CASSPRDRGLNGELFF	TGTGCCAGCAGCCCCCGGGACAGGGGGCTAAACGGGGAGCTGTTTTTT
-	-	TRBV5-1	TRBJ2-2	CASSLVGRRNTGELFF	TGCGCCAGCAGCTTGGTGGGCAGGAGGAACACCGGGGAGCTGTTTTTT
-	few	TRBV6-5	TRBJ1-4	CASRPTTGSIGELFF	TGTGCCAGCAGACCCACGACGGGCTCGATAGGAGAACTGTTTTTT
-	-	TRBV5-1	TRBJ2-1	CASSKGAGDNEQFF	TGCGCCAGCAGCAAAGGGGCAGGAGACAATGAGCAGTTCTTC
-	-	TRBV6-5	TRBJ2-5	CASSYSELGETQYF	TGTGCCAGCAGTTACTCGGAGCTGGGGGAGACCCAGTACTTC
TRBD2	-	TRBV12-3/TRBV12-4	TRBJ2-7	CASSSGLAGYYEQYF	TGTGCCAGCAGTTCGGGACTAGCGGGTTACTACGAGCAGTACTTC
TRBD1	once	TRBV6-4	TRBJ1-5	CASSYTSDRVNQPQHF	TGTGCCAGCAGTTACACCTCGGACAGGGTGAATCAGCCCCAGCATTTT
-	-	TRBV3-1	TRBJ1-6	CASSQTKNSPLHF	TGTGCCAGCAGCCAGACGAAGAATTCACCCCTCCACTTT
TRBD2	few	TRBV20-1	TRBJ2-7	CSARGLAGVNEQYF	TGCAGTGCTAGGGGACTAGCGGGAGTTAACGAGCAGTACTTC